This T cell receptor (beta chain) was found in a study of PD-1 blockade in classical Hodgkin lymphoma. As for the study in general: Intravenous nivolumab at 3 mg/kg was given to patients every 2 weeks.

Trimming cost V 3 bases and J 12 bases; bases outside gene matches: 5. The CDR3 is made up of 12 amino acids. Germline CDR1 is SGHTA and CDR2 is FQGNSA. Described time point: cycle 4 day 1 (C4D1), after less than seven weeks of nivolumab. All patients experienced relapse after autologous stem cell transplantation, and brentuximab vedotin exposure was variable. The study, taken as a whole, reports: Baseline diversity resembling that of newly diagnosed patients was seen in complete responders. At baseline, newly diagnosed patients reportedly showed less TCR diversity than healthy donors.

A remark on this clone: Antigen unknown.

Profiled with immunoSEQ multiplex PCR; TCRdb holds only in-frame clones, not every one. Here the sample spans about 96,000 clones, more than 85% being singletons. The sequenced sample was peripheral blood mononuclear cells (PBMCs), obtained before the fourth cycle of nivolumab. The rearrangement joins TRBV7-2 to TRBJ2-1, with 7 bases identical to TRBD1. The TCR originated in a human donor with classical Hodgkin lymphoma. CDR3 sequence: CASSFTGVRQFF. Here the CDR3 DNA reads TGTGCCAGCAGCTTTACAGGGGTTCGGCAGTTCTTC.